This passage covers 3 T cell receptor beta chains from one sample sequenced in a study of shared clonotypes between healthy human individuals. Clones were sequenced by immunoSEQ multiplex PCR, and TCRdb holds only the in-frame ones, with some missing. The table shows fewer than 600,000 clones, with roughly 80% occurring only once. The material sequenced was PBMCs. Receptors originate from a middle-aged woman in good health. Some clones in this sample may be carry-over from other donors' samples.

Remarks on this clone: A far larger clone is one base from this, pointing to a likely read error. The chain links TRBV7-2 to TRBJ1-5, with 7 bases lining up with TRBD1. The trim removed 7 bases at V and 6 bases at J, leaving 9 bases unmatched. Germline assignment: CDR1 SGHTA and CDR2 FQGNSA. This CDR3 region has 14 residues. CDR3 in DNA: TGTGCCAGCACCTTGGGGCAGGGGGGTCAGCCCCAGCATTTT. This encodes CASTLGQGGQPQHF.

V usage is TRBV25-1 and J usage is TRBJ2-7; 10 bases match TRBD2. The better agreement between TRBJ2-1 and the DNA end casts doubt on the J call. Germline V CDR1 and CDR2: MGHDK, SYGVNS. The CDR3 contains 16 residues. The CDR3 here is CATQTPIAGGLREQFF. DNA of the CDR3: TGTGCCACCCAGACCCCCATAGCGGGAGGACTGAGGGAGCAGTTCTTC.

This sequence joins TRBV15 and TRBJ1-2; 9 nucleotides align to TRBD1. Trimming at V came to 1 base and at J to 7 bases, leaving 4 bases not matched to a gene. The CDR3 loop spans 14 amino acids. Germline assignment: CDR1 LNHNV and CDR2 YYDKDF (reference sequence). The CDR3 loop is CATSRGTGAGGYTF. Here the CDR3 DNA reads TGTGCCACCAGCAGAGGGACAGGGGCGGGTGGCTACACCTTC.